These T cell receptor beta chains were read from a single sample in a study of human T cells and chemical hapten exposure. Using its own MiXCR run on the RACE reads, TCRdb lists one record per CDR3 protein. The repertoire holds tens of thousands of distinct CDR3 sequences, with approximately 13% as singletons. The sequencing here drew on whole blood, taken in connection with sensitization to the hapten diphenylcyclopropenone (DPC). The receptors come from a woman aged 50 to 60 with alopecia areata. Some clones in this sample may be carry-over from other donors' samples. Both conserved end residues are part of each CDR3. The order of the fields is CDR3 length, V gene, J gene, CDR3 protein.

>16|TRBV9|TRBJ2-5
CASSITSGRAGETQYF
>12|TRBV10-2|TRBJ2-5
CASSGTQETQYF
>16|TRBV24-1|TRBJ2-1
CATSDPRGSSYNEQFF
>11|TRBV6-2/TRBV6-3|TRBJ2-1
CASSRLGSQFF
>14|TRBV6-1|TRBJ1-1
CASSTQDGPTEAFF
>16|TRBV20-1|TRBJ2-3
CSAGGEAGGLADTQYF
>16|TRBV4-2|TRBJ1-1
CASSQSNRDPNTEAFF
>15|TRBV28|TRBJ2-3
CASSANGPRTDTQYF
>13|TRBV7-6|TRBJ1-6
CASSLDRVSPLHF
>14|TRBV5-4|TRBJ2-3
CASSLGTYIDTQYF
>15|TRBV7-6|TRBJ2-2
CASRRGSANTGELFF
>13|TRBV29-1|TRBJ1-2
CSAPGTGGRGYTF
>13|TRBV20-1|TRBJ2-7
CSVMGGLYEEQYF
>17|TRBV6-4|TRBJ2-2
CASSEGPGQGDTGELFF
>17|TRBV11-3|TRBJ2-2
CASSFGTSGKAYGELFF
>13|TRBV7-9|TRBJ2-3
CASSPFGEDTQYF
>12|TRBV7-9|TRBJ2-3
CASSLVGDTQYF
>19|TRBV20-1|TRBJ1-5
CSARAISPGLLTSNQPQHF
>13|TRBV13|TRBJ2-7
CASSLGEGVEQYF
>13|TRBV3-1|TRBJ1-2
CASSQWDRDGYTF
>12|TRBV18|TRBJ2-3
CASSPPVDTQYF
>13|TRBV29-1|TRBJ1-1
CSATNRGPAEAFF
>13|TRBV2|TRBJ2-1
CASSEGIYNEQFF
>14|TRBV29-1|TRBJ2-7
CSVEEGTATYEQYF
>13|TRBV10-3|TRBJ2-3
CASSGGLTDTQYF
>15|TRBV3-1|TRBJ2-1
CASSHWLASENEQFF
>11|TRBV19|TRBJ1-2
CASTLGDGYTF
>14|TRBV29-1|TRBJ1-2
CSVASPTQNYGYTF
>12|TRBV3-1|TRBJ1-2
CASSPGVSGYTF
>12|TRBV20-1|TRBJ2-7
CSARLAEYEQYF
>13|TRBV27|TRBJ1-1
CASSLDRQTEAFF
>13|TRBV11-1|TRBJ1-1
CASDPDGNTEAFF
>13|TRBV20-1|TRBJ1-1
CSASGQVNTEAFF
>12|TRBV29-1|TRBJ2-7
CSVKTGMWEQYF
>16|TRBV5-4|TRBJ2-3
CASSPKTGVVTDTQYF
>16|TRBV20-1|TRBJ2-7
CSATRTSGRSFDEQYF
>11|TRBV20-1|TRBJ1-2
CSARDGQIYTF
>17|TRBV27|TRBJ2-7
CASSLSRGTSVAYEQYF
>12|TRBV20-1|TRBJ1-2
CSASEHSSSYTF
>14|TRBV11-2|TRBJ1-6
CASSLDRVTSPLHF
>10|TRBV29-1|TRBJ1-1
CSGSDTEAFF
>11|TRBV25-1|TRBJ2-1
CASKGYNEQFF
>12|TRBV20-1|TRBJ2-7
CSARDTNYEQYF